The clone carrying this T cell receptor (beta chain) was observed a handful of times. This sample stems from a study of T-cell memory formation after mild COVID-19. This CDR3 has 14 residues. Trimming took off 1 base at V and 8 bases at J, with 13 bases between the two ends. Germline V lookup: CDR1 SGHRS, CDR2 YFSETQ. TCRdb reprocessed the 5' RACE reads via MiXCR and lists one record per CDR3 protein. The sample carries under 300,000 distinct CDR3 sequences, approximately 16% recorded once. The chain links TRBV5-1 to TRBJ2-4; D possibly corresponds to TRBD2 (6 bases). The receptor was isolated from a man younger than 30 who had mild COVID-19 (a few samples of this study predate the infection). Cell type and time point are not known. Sequenced sample: PBMCs or a T cell subset sorted from them (not recorded which). The CDR3 DNA follows: TGCGCCAGCAGCTTGCGGGGGAGAGGGGACATTCAGTACTTC. Amino acid sequence: CASSLRGRGDIQYF.